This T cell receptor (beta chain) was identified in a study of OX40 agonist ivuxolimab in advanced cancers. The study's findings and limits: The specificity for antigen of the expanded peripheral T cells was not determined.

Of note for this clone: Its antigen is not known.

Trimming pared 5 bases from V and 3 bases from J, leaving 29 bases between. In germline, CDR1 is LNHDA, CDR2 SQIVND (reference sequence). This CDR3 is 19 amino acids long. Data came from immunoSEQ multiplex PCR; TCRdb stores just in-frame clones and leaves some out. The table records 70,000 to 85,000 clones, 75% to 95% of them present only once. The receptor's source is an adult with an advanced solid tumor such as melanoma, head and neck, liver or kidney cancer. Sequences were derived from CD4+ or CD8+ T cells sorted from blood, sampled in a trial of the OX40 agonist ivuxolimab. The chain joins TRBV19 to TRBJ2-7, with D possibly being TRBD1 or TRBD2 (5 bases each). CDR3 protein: CASSGGGVPGTMVNYEQYF. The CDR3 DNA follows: TGTGCCAGTAGTGGTGGAGGAGTCCCCGGGACCATGGTTAACTACGAGCAGTACTTC.